This TCR beta chain emerged from a study of Tregs in tolerant kidney transplant recipients. Background on the study: Sorting of CD4+CD25+CD127- cells followed approximately three-day belatacept mixed lymphocyte reactions, sometimes with roughly 5-day graft donor restimulation.

In the case of this clone: Its antigen remains unidentified.

The CDR3 contains 15 residues. Germline V lookup: CDR1 KGHSH, CDR2 LQKENI. V shed 3 bases and J 7 bases; nucleotides not matched to a gene: 8. Sequencing was performed with immunoSEQ multiplex PCR; in TCRdb, only in-frame clones are kept and a portion is missing. The data contain fewer than 40,000 clones, approximately 80% of them singletons. Whole-study results and caveats: No direct test of biological reproducibility was done here. Tregs expanded with activated donor B cells seemed most donor-specific. Validation in larger populations is needed because few patients were studied.

The receptor was isolated from a human donor in good health. The sequenced sample consisted of Tregs from blood cultured with allogeneic cells. The chain uses TRBV18 and TRBJ1-4; 7 positions match TRBD1. As DNA, the CDR3 is TGTGCCAGCTCACCGGCGAGGGGGCTGACTGAAAAACTGTTTTTT. It yields the protein CASSPARGLTEKLFF.